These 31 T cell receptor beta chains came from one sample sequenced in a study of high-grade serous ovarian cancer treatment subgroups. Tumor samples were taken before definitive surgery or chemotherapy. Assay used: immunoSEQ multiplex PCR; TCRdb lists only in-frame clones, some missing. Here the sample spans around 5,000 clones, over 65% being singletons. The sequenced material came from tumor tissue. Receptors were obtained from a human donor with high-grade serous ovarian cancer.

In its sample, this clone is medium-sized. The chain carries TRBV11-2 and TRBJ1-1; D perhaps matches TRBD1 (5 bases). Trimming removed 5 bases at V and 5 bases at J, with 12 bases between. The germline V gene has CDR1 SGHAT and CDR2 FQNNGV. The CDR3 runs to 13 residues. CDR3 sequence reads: CASSQGSGTEAFF. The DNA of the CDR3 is TGTGCCAGCAGCCAAGGGTCAGGGACTGAAGCTTTCTTT.

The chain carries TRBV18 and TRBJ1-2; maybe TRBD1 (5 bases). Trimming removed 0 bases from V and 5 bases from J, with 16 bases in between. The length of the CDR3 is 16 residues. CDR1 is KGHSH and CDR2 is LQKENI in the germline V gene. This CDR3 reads CASSPPGPPKTYGYTF. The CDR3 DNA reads TGTGCCAGCTCACCACCGGGACCACCGAAGACTTATGGCTACACCTTC.

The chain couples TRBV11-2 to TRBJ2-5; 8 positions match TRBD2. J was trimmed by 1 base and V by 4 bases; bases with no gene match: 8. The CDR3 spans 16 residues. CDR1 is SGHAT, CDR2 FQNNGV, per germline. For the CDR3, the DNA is TGTGCCAGCAGCTCGCGAGGTAGCGGGGTCCAAGAGACCCAGTACTTC. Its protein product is CASSSRGSGVQETQYF.

The CDR3 loop reads CASFKGFCPTNEKLFF. DNA of the CDR3: TGCGCCAGCTTTAAGGGATTTTGTCCAACTAATGAAAAACTGTTTTTT. This sequence joins TRBV10-1 and TRBJ1-4; D is undetermined. The germline CDR1 and CDR2 sequences are WNHNN and SYGVQD (reference sequence). This CDR3 spans 16 amino acids. V was trimmed by 8 bases and J by 0 bases, leaving 16 bases between them.

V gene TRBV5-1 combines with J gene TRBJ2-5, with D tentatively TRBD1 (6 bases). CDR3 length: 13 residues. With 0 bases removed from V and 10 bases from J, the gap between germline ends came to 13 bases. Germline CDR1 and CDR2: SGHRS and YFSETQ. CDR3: CASSLGAQGHQYF. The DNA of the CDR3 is TGCGCCAGCAGCTTGGGGGCGCAGGGACACCAGTACTTC. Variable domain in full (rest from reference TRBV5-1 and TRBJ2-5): KAGVTQTPRYLIKTRGQQVTLSCSPISGHRSVSWYQQTPGQGLQFLFEYFSETQRNKGNFPGRFSGRQFSNSRSEMNVSTLELGDSALYLCASSLGAQGHQYFGPGTRLLVL.

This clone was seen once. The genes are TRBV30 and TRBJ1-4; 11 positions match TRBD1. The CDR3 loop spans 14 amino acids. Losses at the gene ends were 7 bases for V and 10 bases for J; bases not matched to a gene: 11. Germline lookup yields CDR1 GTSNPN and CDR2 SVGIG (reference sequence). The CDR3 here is CAYHTGQGAGKLFF. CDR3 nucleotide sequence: TGTGCCTACCACACCGGACAGGGGGCCGGAAAACTGTTTTTT.

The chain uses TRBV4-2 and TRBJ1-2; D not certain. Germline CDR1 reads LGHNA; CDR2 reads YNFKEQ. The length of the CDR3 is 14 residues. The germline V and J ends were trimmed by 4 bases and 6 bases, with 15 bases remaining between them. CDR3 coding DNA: TGTGCCAGCAGCCCCCCCCAGCTTGGTAATGGCTACACCTTC. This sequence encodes CASSPPQLGNGYTF.

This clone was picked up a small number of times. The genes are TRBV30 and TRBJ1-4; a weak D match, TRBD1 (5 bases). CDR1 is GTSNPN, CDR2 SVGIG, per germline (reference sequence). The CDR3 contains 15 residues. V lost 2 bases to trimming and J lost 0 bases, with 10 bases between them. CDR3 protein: CAWSKRGATNEKLFF. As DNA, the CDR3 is TGTGCCTGGAGTAAAAGGGGTGCAACTAATGAAAAACTGTTTTTT.

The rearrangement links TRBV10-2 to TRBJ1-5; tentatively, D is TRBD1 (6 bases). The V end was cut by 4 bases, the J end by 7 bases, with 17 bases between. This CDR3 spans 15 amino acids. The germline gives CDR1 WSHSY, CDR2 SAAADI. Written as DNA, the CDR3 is TGCGCCAGCAGTGGGGCCGGGGGGGCTTGGCAGCCCCAGCATTTT. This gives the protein CASSGAGGAWQPQHF.

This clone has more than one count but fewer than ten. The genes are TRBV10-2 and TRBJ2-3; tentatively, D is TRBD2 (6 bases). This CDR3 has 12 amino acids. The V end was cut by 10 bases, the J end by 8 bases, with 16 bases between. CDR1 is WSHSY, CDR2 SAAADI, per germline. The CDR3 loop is CATYDMGGTQYF. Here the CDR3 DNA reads TGCGCCACCTACGACATGGGGGGTACGCAGTATTTT.

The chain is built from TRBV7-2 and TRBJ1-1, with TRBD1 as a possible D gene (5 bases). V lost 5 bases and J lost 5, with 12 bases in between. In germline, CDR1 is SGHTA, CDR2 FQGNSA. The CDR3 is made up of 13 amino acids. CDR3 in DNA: TGTGCCAGCAGCCAAGGGTCAGGGACTGAAGCTTTCTTT. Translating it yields CASSQGSGTEAFF.

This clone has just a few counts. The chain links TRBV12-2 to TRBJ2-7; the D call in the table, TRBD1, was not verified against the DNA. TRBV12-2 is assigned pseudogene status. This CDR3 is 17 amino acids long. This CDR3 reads CASRLEWGGHPRNEQYF. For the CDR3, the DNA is TGTGCAAGTCGCTTAGAATGGGGTGGACACCCTAGGAACGAGCAGTACTTC.

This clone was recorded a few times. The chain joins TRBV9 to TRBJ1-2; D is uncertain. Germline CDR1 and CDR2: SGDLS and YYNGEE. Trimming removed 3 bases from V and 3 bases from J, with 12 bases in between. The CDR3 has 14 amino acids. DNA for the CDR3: TGTGCCAGCAGCGCCGGCGCCCTGGACTATGGCTACACCTTC. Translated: CASSAGALDYGYTF.

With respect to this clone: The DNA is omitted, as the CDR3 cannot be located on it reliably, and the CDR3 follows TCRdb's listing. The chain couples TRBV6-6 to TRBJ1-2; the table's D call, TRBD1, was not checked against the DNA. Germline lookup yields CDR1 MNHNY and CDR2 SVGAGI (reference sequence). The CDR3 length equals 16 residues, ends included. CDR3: CASSSSDRRINYGYTF.

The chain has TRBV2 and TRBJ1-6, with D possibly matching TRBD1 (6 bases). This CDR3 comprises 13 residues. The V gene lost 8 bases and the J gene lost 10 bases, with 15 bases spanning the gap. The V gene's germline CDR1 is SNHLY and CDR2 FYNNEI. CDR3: CASGGTRESPLHF. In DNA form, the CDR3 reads TGTGCCAGCGGGGGGACAAGGGAATCACCCCTCCACTTT.

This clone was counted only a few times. CDR3: CASRAGTVRYGYTF. The CDR3 coding sequence is TGTGCCAGCAGAGCCGGGACGGTGAGGTATGGCTACACCTTC. The rearrangement uses TRBV6-6 and TRBJ1-2; possibly TRBD1 for D (5 bases). This CDR3 contains 14 residues. CDR1 is MNHNY, CDR2 SVGAGI, per germline (reference sequence). Between the trimmed V and J ends, which lost 6 bases and 5 bases, there was a span of 16 bases.

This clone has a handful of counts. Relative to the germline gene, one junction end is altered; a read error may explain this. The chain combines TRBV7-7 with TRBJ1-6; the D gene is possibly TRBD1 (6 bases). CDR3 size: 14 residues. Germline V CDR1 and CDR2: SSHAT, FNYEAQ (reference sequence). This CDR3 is CASSIAGVGSPLHF. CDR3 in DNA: TGTGCTAGCAGCATCGCAGGGGTCGGGTCACCCCTCCACTTT.

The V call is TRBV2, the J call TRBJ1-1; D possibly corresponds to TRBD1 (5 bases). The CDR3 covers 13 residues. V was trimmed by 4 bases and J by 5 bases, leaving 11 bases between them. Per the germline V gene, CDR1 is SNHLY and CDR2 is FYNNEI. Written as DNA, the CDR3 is TGTGCCAGCAGTGGGGACTGGTCAACTGAAGCTTTCTTT. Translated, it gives CASSGDWSTEAFF.

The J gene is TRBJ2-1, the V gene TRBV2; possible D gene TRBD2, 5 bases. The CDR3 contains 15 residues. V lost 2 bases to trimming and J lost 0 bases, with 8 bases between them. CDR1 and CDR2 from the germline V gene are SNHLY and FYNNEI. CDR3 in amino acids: CASSESGSSYNEQFF. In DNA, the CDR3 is TGTGCCAGCAGTGAAAGCGGCAGCTCCTACAATGAGCAGTTCTTC.

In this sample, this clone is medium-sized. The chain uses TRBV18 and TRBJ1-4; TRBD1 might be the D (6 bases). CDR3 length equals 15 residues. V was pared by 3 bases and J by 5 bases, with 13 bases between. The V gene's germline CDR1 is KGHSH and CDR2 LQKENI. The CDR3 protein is CASSPHSGANEKLFF. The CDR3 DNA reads TGTGCCAGCTCACCCCATTCAGGGGCAAATGAAAAACTGTTTTTT.

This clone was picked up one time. The CDR3 region has the DNA TGTGCCAGCAGCTCCCAGGGACTCCTTCGTGGGGACACTGAAGCTTTCTTT. Amino acid sequence: CASSSQGLLRGDTEAFF. This chain uses TRBV7-2 with TRBJ1-1; D may be TRBD1 (5 bases). This CDR3 region has 17 residues. Germline V gene sequence: CDR1 SGHTA, CDR2 FQGNSA. Trimming stripped 4 bases from V and 3 bases from J, with 21 bases between.

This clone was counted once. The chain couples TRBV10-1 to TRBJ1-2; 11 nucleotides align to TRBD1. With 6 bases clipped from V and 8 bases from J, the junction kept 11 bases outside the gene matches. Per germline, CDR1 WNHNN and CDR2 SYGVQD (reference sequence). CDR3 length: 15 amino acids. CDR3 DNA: TGCGCCAGCAGCGTATGCCGGGACAGGGGGTCAGGCTACACCTTC. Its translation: CASSVCRDRGSGYTF.

This CDR3 is CASSYGDYGYTF. The CDR3, as DNA: TGTGCCAGCAGTTACGGGGATTATGGCTACACCTTC. The rearrangement links TRBV28 to TRBJ1-2, with D uncertain. Germline CDR1 MDHEN, CDR2 SYDVKM. The CDR3 runs 12 residues. With 4 bases removed from V and 5 bases from J, the gap between germline ends came to 8 bases.

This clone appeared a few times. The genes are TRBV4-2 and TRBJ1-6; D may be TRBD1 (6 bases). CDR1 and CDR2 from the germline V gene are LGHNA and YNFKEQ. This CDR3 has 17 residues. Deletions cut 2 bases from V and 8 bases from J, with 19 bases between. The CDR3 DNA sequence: TGTGCCAGCAGCCAAAAAACACTCGGGGGGCTTGATTCACCCCTCCACTTT. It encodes CASSQKTLGGLDSPLHF.

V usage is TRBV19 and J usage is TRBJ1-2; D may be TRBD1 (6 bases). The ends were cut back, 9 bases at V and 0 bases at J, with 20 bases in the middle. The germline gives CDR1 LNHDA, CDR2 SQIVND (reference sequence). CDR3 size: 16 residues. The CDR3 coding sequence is TGTGCCAGCCATTCGACAGGCGGTTTGGCTAACTATGGCTACACCTTC. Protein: CASHSTGGLANYGYTF.

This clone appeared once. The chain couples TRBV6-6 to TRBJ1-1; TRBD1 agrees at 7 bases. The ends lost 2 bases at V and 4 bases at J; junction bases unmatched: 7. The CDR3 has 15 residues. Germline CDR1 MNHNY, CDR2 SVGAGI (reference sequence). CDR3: CASSYVGQKATEAFF. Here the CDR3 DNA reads TGTGCCAGCAGTTACGTGGGACAGAAGGCCACTGAAGCTTTCTTT.

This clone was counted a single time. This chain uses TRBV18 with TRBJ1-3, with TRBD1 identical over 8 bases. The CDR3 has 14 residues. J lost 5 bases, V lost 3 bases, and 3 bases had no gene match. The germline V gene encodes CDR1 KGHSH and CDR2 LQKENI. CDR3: CASSPGQDRNTIYF. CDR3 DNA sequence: TGTGCCAGCTCACCGGGACAGGATAGAAACACCATATATTTT.

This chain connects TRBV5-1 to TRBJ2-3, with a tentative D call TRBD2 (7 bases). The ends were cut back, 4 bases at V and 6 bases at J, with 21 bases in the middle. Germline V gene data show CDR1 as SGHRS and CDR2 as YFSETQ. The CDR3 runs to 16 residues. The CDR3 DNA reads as TGCGCCAGCAGCCCCTCCAGGAGGGGGGGGGACGATACGCAGTATTTT. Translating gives CASSPSRRGGDDTQYF.

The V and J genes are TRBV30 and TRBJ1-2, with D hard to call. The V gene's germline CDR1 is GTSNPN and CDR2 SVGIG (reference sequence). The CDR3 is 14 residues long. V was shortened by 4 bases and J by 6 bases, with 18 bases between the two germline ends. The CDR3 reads CAWMAPGSYNGYTF. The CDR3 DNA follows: TGTGCCTGGATGGCCCCGGGGTCCTACAATGGCTACACCTTC.

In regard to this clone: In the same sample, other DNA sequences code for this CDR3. The chain's CDR3 is CASSKGQGNTEAFF. The CDR3 nucleotides are TGTGCCAGCAGTAAGGGACAGGGTAACACTGAAGCTTTCTTT. The rearrangement joins TRBV2 to TRBJ1-1; 9 positions agree with TRBD1. CDR1 SNHLY and CDR2 FYNNEI come from the germline V gene. The CDR3 consists of 14 residues. V lost 5 bases and J lost 2; bases outside the gene matches: 3.

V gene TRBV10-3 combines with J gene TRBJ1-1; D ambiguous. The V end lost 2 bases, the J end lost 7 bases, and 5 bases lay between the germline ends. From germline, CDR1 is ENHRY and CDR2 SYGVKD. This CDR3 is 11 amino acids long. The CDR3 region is CAISEGVEAFF. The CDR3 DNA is TGTGCCATCAGTGAGGGGGTTGAAGCTTTCTTT.